The clone carrying this T cell receptor (beta chain) appeared many times. TCRdb independently ran MiXCR on the 5' RACE reads; one entry per CDR3 protein. Of tens of thousands of distinct CDR3 sequences listed, about 5.9% are singletons. This entry is derived from a study of early T cells in non-severe SARS-CoV-2 infection. The sequenced material came from whole blood. This TCR was recovered from an adult who was a healthcare worker with PCR-confirmed SARS-CoV-2 infection or an uninfected control (not recorded which).

Here the CDR3 DNA reads TGCAGTGCAGCGCGGACAGGGGGCTCTCTGATCAACTATGGCTACACCTTC. Translated: CSAARTGGSLINYGYTF. The chain employs TRBV20-1 and TRBJ1-2; 11 bases line up with TRBD1. Germline values: CDR1 DFQATT, CDR2 SNEGSKA (reference sequence). The V segment lost 6 bases and the J segment 2 bases; nucleotides outside the gene matches: 14. This CDR3 contains 17 residues.